These T cell receptor beta chains were read from a single sample in a study of lymphopenia after photon versus proton radiotherapy. Method: immunoSEQ multiplex PCR; TCRdb's copy keeps in-frame clones and lacks some. In the table there are 6,500 to 9,000 clones, around 92% of which are singletons. The sample in question was peripheral blood, obtained from a patient treated with photon-based radiotherapy. The receptors shown here come from a man aged 55-75 years with cholangiocarcinoma. Both conserved end residues are part of each CDR3. The D gene is left open where the match is weak. Clone size is not always given. Where it is, it says once, few, many or a class for expanded clones.

- TRBJ2-1 - TRBV4-1 CASSKPRGLDRDNEQFF TGCGCCAGCAGCAAGCCGCGGGGCCTCGACAGAGACAATGAGCAGTTCTTC
- TRBJ2-3 - TRBV7-2 CASSFLRGGQNTQYF TGTGCCAGCAGCTTCCTGAGGGGGGGGCAAAATACGCAGTATTTT
- TRBJ1-1 - TRBV5-1 CASSLRAINTEAFF TGCGCCAGCAGCCTCCGGGCCATCAACACTGAAGCTTTCTTT
- TRBJ2-3 - TRBV6-5 CASEGGGTDTQYF TGTGCCAGCGAGGGGGGGGGCACAGATACGCAGTATTTT
- TRBJ1-4 - TRBV6-5 CASSYVRDGNEKLFF TGTGCCAGCAGTTACGTCCGGGACGGGAATGAAAAACTGTTTTTT
- TRBJ1-2 - TRBV23-1 CASSWQCANYGYTF TGCGCCAGCAGTTGGCAGTGCGCTAACTATGGCTACACCTTC
- TRBJ2-7 few TRBV10-1 CAISPWGEQYF TGCGCGATATCCCCATGGGGGGAGCAGTACTTC
- TRBJ2-7 - TRBV7-9 CASSLSVISYEQYF TGTGCCAGCAGCTTATCAGTCATTTCCTACGAGCAGTACTTC
TRBD1 TRBJ2-2 - TRBV18 CASSGNRDRNLRNTGELFF TGTGCCAGCTCAGGAAACCGGGACAGGAATCTCCGGAACACCGGGGAGCTGTTTTTT
- TRBJ2-7 - TRBV5-4 CASSLTLTQIPSYEQYF TGTGCCAGCAGCTTGACCCTGACACAAATCCCCTCCTACGAGCAGTACTTC
- TRBJ1-5 - TRBV19 CASSIERQLNQPQHF TGTGCCAGTAGTATAGAGAGACAGCTGAATCAGCCCCAGCATTTT
- TRBJ1-3 - TRBV28 CASSLSSLRASGNTIYF TGTGCCAGCAGTTTATCAAGCCTACGAGCCTCTGGAAACACCATATATTTT
TRBD1 TRBJ1-2 - TRBV28 CASSSGQGLTAKDGYTF TGTGCCAGCAGCTCCGGACAGGGCCTCACCGCCAAGGATGGCTACACCTTC
TRBD1 TRBJ2-4 - TRBV28 CASSRQGGNIQYF TGTGCCAGCAGTAGACAGGGGGGAAACATTCAGTACTTC
TRBD2 TRBJ2-3 - TRBV7-3 CASSFIGGATDTQYF TGTGCCAGCAGCTTCATCGGGGGGGCCACAGATACGCAGTATTTT
- TRBJ2-1 - TRBV19 CASSIVAGRNEQFF TGTGCCAGTAGTATCGTCGCGGGGCGGAATGAGCAGTTCTTC
TRBD1 TRBJ1-4 - TRBV28 CASSSFNVKGQRTGGKLFF TGTGCCAGCAGTTCTTTTAATGTTAAGGGACAGCGGACGGGGGGAAAACTGTTTTTT
- TRBJ2-2 - TRBV13 CASSTRNTGELFF TGTGCCAGCAGCACTCGGAACACCGGGGAGCTGTTTTTT
- TRBJ1-5 once TRBV28 CASSLFPTQPQHF TGTGCCAGCAGTTTATTTCCCACGCAGCCCCAGCATTTT
- TRBJ1-6 - TRBV14 CASSFPGTGLHF TGTGCCAGCAGCTTTCCGGGGACGGGCCTCCACTTT
- TRBJ1-3 once TRBV7-2 CASSSPPRGSDTIYF TGTGCCAGCAGCTCGCCGCCAAGAGGGAGCGACACCATATATTTT
TRBD1 TRBJ2-5 - TRBV9 CASSAATGGFETQYF TGTGCCAGCAGCGCCGCGACAGGGGGCTTCGAGACCCAGTACTTC
- TRBJ1-4 - TRBV9 CASSSTDGEKLFF TGTGCCAGCAGCTCTACGGACGGAGAAAAACTGTTTTTT
TRBD1 TRBJ1-6 - TRBV6-1 CASSRGQENNSPLHF TGTGCCAGCAGCAGGGGACAGGAGAATAATTCACCCCTCCACTTT
- TRBJ1-6 - TRBV18 CASSPRGGENSPLHF TGTGCCAGCTCACCAAGGGGAGGAGAGAATTCACCCCTCCACTTT
- TRBJ1-1 - TRBV28 CASTSNTEAFF TGTGCCAGCACTTCGAACACTGAAGCTTTCTTT
TRBD1 TRBJ2-2 - TRBV4-2 CASSQGTGSNTGELFF TGTGCCAGCAGCCAGGGGACAGGGTCGAACACCGGGGAGCTGTTTTTT
- TRBJ1-2 - TRBV2 CASSERSVGMGYGYTF TGTGCCAGCAGTGAACGGAGTGTCGGGATGGGGTATGGCTACACCTTC
- TRBJ2-6 once TRBV6-4 CASSPEGSGANVLTF TGTGCCAGCAGCCCCGAGGGCTCTGGGGCCAACGTCCTGACTTTC
- TRBJ2-1 - TRBV5-4 CASSLGERGNEQFF TGTGCCAGCAGCTTGGGGGAGAGGGGCAATGAGCAGTTCTTC
- TRBJ2-4 - TRBV2 CASSEAGERGGSIQYF TGTGCCAGCAGTGAGGCAGGGGAGCGGGGAGGGAGCATTCAGTACTTC
- TRBJ2-1 - TRBV9 CASRPTGEGVYNEQFF TGTGCCAGCCGACCGACAGGCGAGGGGGTTTACAATGAGCAGTTCTTC
- TRBJ2-3 - TRBV4-1 CASSRVQGSTDTQYF TGCGCCAGCAGCCGCGTCCAGGGGAGCACAGATACGCAGTATTTT
TRBD1 TRBJ2-7 once TRBV27 CASSSDRGPPYEQYF TGTGCCAGCAGTTCTGACAGGGGGCCGCCCTACGAGCAGTACTTC
TRBD1 TRBJ2-3 - TRBV6-1 CASSVDRASTDTQYF TGTGCCAGCAGTGTGGACAGGGCGAGCACAGATACGCAGTATTTT
- TRBJ2-1 - TRBV9 CASSAGVLASSYNEQFF TGTGCCAGCAGCGCCGGGGTTCTAGCGAGCTCCTACAATGAGCAGTTCTTC
- TRBJ2-7 - TRBV5-1 CASSSNRDSYEQYF TGCGCCAGCAGCTCAAACAGGGATTCCTACGAGCAGTACTTC
- TRBJ1-4 once TRBV6-5 CASSPQGKKLVF TGTGCCAGCAGTCCCCAGGGAAAAAAACTGGTTTTT
TRBD2 TRBJ2-7 once TRBV19 CASSSWASGGHYEQYF TGTGCCAGTAGTTCCTGGGCTAGCGGGGGCCACTACGAGCAGTACTTC
- TRBJ2-5 - TRBV5-1 CASRLDGTQVETQYF TGCGCCAGCCGACTGGACGGGACGCAGGTGGAGACCCAGTACTTC
- TRBJ2-5 - TRBV9 CASSVEVGPAGETQYF TGTGCCAGCAGCGTAGAGGTCGGACCCGCGGGAGAGACCCAGTACTTC
- TRBJ2-2 - TRBV19 CASSMWSTNTGELFF TGTGCCAGTAGTATGTGGTCGACGAACACCGGGGAGCTGTTTTTT
- TRBJ2-2 - TRBV5-1 CASSLELATGELFF TGCGCCAGCAGCTTGGAACTGGCCACCGGGGAGCTGTTTTTT
- TRBJ2-5 - TRBV6-1 CASSVGAEETQYF TGTGCCAGCAGTGTTGGAGCCGAAGAGACCCAGTACTTC
- TRBJ1-5 once TRBV27 CASSIQGPGVIGYQPQHF TGTGCCAGCAGCATCCAGGGTCCAGGGGTGATAGGGTATCAGCCCCAGCATTTT
TRBD1 TRBJ1-2 - TRBV6-5 CASSPGTGFSGYTF TGTGCCAGCAGTCCCGGGACAGGGTTTTCTGGCTACACCTTC
TRBD1 TRBJ1-4 - TRBV6-5 CASSSGQGKEKLFF TGTGCCAGCAGTTCGGGACAGGGGAAGGAAAAACTGTTTTTT
- TRBJ1-1 - TRBV5-1 CASSLILGGMNTEAFF TGCGCCAGCAGCTTGATCTTGGGTGGGATGAACACTGAAGCTTTCTTT
- TRBJ2-6 - TRBV4-3 CASSQDLTGANVLTF TGCGCCAGCAGCCAAGATTTAACCGGGGCCAACGTCCTGACTTTC
- TRBJ1-4 - TRBV28 CASSFSATNEKLFF TGTGCCAGCAGTTTCTCTGCAACTAATGAAAAACTGTTTTTT
- TRBJ2-5 - TRBV5-1 CASSLGGSQETQYF TGCGCCAGCAGCTTGGGGGGGTCCCAAGAGACCCAGTACTTC
- TRBJ2-4 - TRBV7-3 CASSLNREGQNIQYF TGTGCCAGCAGCTTAAACAGGGAGGGGCAAAACATTCAGTACTTC
- TRBJ1-2 - TRBV5-1 CASSLEQANYGYTF TGCGCCAGCAGCCTGGAGCAGGCGAACTATGGCTACACCTTC
- TRBJ2-2 - TRBV11-2 CASSLGGTGELFF TGTGCCAGCAGCTTAGGTGGGACCGGGGAGCTGTTTTTT
- TRBJ2-6 - TRBV7-8 CASSSGEGAYGANVLTF TGTGCCAGCAGCTCAGGGGAGGGGGCGTATGGGGCCAACGTCCTGACTTTC
- TRBJ2-5 - TRBV19 CASARAGSGYQETQYF TGTGCCAGCGCCAGGGCTGGTAGCGGCTACCAAGAGACCCAGTACTTC
- TRBJ1-5 - TRBV19 CASSIFLGSNQPQHF TGTGCCAGTAGTATATTCTTAGGGTCCAATCAGCCCCAGCATTTT
TRBD1 TRBJ2-7 - TRBV5-1 CASSARDRGGEQYF TGCGCCAGCAGCGCCCGGGACAGGGGGGGCGAGCAGTACTTC
- TRBJ2-7 - TRBV1 CTSSQDFATNSSYEQYF TGCACCAGCAGCCAAGATTTTGCCACCAACAGCTCCTACGAGCAGTACTTC
- TRBJ1-6 - TRBV9 CASSVTDYSPLHF TGTGCCAGCAGCGTCACGGACTATTCACCCCTCCACTTT